This TCR beta chain was sequenced for a study of OX40 agonist ivuxolimab in advanced cancers. Sequencing was performed with immunoSEQ multiplex PCR; in TCRdb, only in-frame clones are kept and a portion is missing. The sample includes roughly 79,000 clones, about 85% of them seen just once. Germline CDR1 and CDR2: SEHNR and FQNEAQ (reference sequence). Trimming cost V 4 bases and J 1 base, with 11 bases left between them. The CDR3 runs 14 residues. This clone was recorded a few times. This specimen was CD4+ or CD8+ T cells sorted from blood, taken in a trial of the OX40 agonist ivuxolimab. The receptor comes from an adult with an advanced solid tumor such as melanoma, head and neck, liver or kidney cancer. V is TRBV7-9 and J is TRBJ2-7, with D unresolved. CDR3 sequence (DNA): TGTGCCAGCAGCTCCTTGTCCGGGTCCTACGAGCAGTACTTC. It translates to CASSSLSGSYEQYF. The variable domain in full, with the rest retrieved from reference TRBV7-9 and TRBJ2-7, is DTGVSQNPRHKITKRGQNVTFRCDPISEHNRLYWYRQTLGQGPEFLTYFQNEAQLEKSRLLSDRFSAERPKGSFSTLEIQRTEQGDSAMYLCASSSLSGSYEQYFGPGTRLTVT.